This TCR beta chain was retrieved from a study of T cell repertoires in cytomegalovirus infection. Study results and caveats: CMV-specific TCR beta clonotypes restricted by HLA-C dominated the ex vivo response.

TCRdb analysed the reads with MiXCR anew, one entry per CDR3 protein. Found here are just over 150,000 distinct CDR3 sequences, 20% to 30% of them singletons; the top ten hold roughly 9.8%. In this sample, this clonotype turned up a few times. Its specificity is not known. This receptor was obtained from a human donor in good health (CMV status not recorded). Some clones in this sample may be carry-over from other donors' samples. Sequenced input: PBMCs.

The CDR3: CASSPIQGGYNEQFF. The CDR3 DNA reads as TGTGCCAGCAGCCCTATCCAGGGGGGCTACAATGAGCAGTTCTTC. The V call is TRBV7-6, the J call TRBJ2-1; tentatively, D is TRBD1 (7 bases). This CDR3 comprises 15 residues. Germline CDR1 is SGHVS and CDR2 is FNYEAQ. Trimming shortened V by 5 bases and J by 3 bases, and 14 bases separated the two germline ends.